Detailed here is one TCR beta chain. The data originate from a study of blood T cell repertoires in COVID-19. Sequencing used immunoSEQ multiplex PCR; TCRdb keeps in-frame clones, though not all of them. The repertoire has about 360,000 clones, 85% to 90% of them found once; the top ten carry around 3%. The V end was cut by 6 bases, the J end by 3 bases, with 12 bases between. The CDR3 runs 13 residues. Germline V gene lookup returns CDR1 MGHRA and CDR2 YSYEKL. This clonotype originated in a human donor in a cohort sampled during active COVID-19. The chain is built from TRBV4-1 and TRBJ2-7, with D possibly being TRBD1 (6 bases). The sample taken for sequencing was peripheral blood. The CDR3 region has the DNA TGCGCCAGCAGTATGGCCAGGGGCTACGAGCAGTACTTC. Amino acids: CASSMARGYEQYF.